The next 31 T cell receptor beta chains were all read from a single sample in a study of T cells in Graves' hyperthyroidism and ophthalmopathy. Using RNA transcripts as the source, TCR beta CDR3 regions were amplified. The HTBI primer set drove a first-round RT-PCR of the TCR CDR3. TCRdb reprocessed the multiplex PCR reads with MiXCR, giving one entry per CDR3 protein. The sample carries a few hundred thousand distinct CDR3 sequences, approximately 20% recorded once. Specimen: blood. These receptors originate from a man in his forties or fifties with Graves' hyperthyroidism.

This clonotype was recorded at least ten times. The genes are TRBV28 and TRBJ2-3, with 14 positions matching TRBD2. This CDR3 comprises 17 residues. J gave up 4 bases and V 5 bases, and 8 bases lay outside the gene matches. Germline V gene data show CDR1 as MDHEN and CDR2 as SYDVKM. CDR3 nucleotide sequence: TGTGCCAGCAGTGGAAGACTAGCGGGGGGGTTTTCAGATACGCAGTATTTT. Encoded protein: CASSGRLAGGFSDTQYF.

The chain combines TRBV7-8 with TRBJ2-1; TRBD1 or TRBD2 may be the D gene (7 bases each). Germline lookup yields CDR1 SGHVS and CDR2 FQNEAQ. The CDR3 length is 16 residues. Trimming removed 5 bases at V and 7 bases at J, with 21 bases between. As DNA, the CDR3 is TGTGCCAGCAGCGACCAGGGGGGGGGCCCTGGGAATGAGCAGTTCTTC. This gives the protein CASSDQGGGPGNEQFF.

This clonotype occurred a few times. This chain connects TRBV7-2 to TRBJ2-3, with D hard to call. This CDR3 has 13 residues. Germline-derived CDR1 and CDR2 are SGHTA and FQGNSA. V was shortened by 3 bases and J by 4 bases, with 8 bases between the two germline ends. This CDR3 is CASSFSDSDTQYF. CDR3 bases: TGTGCCAGCAGCTTTTCCGACTCAGATACGCAGTATTTT.

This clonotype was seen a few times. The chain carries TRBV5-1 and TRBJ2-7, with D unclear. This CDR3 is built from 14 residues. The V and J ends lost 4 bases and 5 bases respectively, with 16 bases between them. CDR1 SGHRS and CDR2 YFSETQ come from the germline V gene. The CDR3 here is CASSLDDPGDEQYF. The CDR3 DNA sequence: TGCGCCAGCAGCCTGGATGACCCTGGCGACGAGCAGTACTTC.

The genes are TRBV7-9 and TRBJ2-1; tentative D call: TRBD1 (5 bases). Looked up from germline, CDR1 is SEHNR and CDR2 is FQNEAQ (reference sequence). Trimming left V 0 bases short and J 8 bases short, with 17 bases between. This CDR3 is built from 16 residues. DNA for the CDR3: TGTGCCAGCAGCTTAGCGATGGGGCGGCTATCAGATGAGCAGTTCTTC. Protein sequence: CASSLAMGRLSDEQFF.

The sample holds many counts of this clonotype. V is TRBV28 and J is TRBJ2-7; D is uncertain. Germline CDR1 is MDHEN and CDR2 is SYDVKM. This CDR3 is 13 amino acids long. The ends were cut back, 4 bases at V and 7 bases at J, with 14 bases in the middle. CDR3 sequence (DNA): TGTGCCAGCAGTTCTCCCACTCTGCCGGAGCAGTACTTC. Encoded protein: CASSSPTLPEQYF.

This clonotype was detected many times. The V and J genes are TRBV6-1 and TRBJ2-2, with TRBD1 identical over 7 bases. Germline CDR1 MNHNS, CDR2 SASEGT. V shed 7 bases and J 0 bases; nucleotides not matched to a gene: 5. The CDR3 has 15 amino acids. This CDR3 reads CASITTGANTGELFF. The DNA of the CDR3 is TGTGCCAGCATCACCACAGGGGCGAACACCGGGGAGCTGTTTTTT.

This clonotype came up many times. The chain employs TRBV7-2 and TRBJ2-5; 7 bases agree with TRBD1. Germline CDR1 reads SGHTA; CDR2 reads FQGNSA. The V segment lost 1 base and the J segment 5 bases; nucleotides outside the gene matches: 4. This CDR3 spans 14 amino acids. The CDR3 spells CASSLGGGIETQYF. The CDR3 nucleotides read TGTGCCAGCAGCTTAGGAGGGGGCATCGAGACCCAGTACTTC.

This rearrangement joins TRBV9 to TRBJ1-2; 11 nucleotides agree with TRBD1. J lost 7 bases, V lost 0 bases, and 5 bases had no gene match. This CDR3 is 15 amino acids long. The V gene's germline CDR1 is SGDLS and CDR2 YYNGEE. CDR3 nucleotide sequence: TGTGCCAGCAGCGTAGGAGGACAGGGGGCGCTTGGCTACACCTTC. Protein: CASSVGGQGALGYTF.

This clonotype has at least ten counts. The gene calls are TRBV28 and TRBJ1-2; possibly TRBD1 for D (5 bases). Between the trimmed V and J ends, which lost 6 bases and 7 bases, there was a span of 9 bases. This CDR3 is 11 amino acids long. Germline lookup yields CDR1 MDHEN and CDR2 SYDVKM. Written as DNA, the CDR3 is TGTGCCAGCAGAACAGGTTTTGGCTACACCTTC. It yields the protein CASRTGFGYTF.

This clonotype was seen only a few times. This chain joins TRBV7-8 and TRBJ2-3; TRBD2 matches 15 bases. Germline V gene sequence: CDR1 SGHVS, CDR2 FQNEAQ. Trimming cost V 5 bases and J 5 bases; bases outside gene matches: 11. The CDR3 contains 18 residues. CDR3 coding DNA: TGTGCCAGCAGCCCGACCCCAGGACTAGCGGGGGGGCAAGATACGCAGTATTTT. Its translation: CASSPTPGLAGGQDTQYF.

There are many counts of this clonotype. The CDR3 loop is CASSYSNAARDEQFF. The CDR3 nucleotides are TGTGCCAGCAGTTACTCGAATGCAGCCAGGGATGAGCAGTTCTTC. The chain combines TRBV6-2 or TRBV6-3 with TRBJ2-1; possible D gene TRBD1, 5 bases. There are 15 residues in the CDR3. Per the germline V gene, CDR1 is MNHEY and CDR2 is SVGEGT. The V end was cut by 0 bases, the J end by 8 bases, with 14 bases between.

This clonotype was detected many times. The CDR3 spells CASTGARQITEAFF. The CDR3 DNA follows: TGTGCCAGCACAGGGGCAAGACAGATCACTGAAGCTTTCTTT. The V and J genes are TRBV6-1 and TRBJ1-1, with D possibly TRBD1 on 6 matching bases. Per the germline V gene, CDR1 is MNHNS and CDR2 is SASEGT. The CDR3 length is 14 residues. Trimming stripped 7 bases from V and 4 bases from J, with 16 bases between.

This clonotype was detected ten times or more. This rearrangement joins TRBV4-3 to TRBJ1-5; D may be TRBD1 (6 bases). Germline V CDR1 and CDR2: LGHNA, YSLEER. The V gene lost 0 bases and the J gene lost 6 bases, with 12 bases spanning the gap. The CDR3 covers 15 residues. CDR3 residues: CASSQDPGGGQPQHF. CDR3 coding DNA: TGCGCCAGCAGCCAAGATCCGGGGGGCGGTCAGCCCCAGCATTTT.

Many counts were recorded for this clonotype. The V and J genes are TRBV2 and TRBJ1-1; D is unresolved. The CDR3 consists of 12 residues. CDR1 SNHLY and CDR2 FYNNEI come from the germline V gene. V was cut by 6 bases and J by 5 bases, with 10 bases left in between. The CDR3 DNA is TGTGCCAGCAGGGGAGAAGGGACTGAAGCTTTCTTT. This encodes CASRGEGTEAFF.

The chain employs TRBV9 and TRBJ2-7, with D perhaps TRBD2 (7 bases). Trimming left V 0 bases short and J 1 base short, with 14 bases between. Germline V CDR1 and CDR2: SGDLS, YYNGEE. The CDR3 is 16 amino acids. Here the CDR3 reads CASSVGGGGHSYEQYF. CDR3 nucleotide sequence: TGTGCCAGCAGCGTAGGAGGCGGGGGCCATTCCTACGAGCAGTACTTC. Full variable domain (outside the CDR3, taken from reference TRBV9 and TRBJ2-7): DSGVTQTPKHLITATGQRVTLRCSPRSGDLSVYWYQQSLDQGLQFLIQYYNGEERAKGNILERFSAQQFPDLHSELNLSSLELGDSALYFCASSVGGGGHSYEQYFGPGTRLTVT.

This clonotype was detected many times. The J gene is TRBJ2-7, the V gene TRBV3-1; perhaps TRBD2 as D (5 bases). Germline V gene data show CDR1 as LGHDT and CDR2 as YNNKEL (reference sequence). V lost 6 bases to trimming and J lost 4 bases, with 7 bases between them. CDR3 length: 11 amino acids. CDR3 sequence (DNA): TGTGCCAGCAGACTAGGGTACGAGCAGTACTTC. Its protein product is CASRLGYEQYF.

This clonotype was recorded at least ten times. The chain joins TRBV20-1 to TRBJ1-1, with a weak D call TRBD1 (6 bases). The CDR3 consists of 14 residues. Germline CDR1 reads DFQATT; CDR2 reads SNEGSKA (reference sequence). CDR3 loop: CSPTGDIVNTEAFF. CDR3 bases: TGCAGCCCCACCGGGGACATAGTGAACACTGAAGCTTTCTTT.

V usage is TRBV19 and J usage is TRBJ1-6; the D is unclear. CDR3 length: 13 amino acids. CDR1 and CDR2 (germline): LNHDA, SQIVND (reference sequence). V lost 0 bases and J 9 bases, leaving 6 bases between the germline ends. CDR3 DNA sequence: TGTGCCAGTAGTATAGATCGGCGTTCACCCCTCCACTTT. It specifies CASSIDRRSPLHF.

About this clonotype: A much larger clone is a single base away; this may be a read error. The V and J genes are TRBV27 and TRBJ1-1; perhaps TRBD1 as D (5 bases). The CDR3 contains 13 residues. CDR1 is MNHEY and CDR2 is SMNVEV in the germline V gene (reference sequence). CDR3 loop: CANSLLQGTEAFF. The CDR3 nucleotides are TGTGCCAACAGTTTACTCCAGGGTACTGAAGCTTTCTTT.

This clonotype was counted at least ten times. The CDR3 region is CAGGTTGELFF. The CDR3 bases are TGTGCGGGGGGGACCACCGGGGAGCTGTTTTTT. This sequence joins TRBV7-2 and TRBJ2-2, with 7 bases that match TRBD2. The CDR3 has 11 amino acids. CDR1 and CDR2 from the germline V gene are SGHTA and FQGNSA.

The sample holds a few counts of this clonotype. CDR3: CASSPVDGGTEAFF. The DNA for the CDR3 is TGTGCCAGCTCACCCGTGGATGGGGGTACTGAAGCTTTCTTT. The chain recombines TRBV18 with TRBJ1-1; a possible D gene is TRBD1 (5 bases). The germline V gene encodes CDR1 KGHSH and CDR2 LQKENI. The CDR3 has 14 amino acids. Deletions cut 3 bases from V and 5 bases from J, with 13 bases between.

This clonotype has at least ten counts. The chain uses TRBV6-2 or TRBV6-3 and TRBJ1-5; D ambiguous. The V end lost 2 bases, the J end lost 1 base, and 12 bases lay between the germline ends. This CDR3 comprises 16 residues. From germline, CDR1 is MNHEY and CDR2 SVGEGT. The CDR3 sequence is CASSYRVATSNQPQHF. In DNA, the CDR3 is TGTGCCAGCAGTTACAGGGTCGCCACAAGCAATCAGCCCCAGCATTTT.

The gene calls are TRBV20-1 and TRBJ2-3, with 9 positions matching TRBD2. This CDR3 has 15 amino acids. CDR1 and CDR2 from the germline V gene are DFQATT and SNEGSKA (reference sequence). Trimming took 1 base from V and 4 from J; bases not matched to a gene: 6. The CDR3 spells CSARGTERGADTQYF. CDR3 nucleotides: TGCAGTGCTAGAGGAACAGAGCGGGGGGCAGATACGCAGTATTTT.

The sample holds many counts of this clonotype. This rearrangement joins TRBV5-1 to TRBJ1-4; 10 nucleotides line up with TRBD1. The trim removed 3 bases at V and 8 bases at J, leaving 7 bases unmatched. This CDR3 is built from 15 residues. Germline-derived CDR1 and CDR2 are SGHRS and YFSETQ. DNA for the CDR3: TGCGCCAGCAGCTCCTCCGGGACAGGGGAGGAAAAACTGTTTTTT. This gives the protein CASSSSGTGEEKLFF.

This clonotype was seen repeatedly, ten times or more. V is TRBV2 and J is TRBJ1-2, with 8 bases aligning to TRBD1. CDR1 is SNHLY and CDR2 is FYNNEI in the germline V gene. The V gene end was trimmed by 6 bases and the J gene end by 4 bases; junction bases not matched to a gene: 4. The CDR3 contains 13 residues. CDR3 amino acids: CASRGQAGYGYTF. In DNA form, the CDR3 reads TGTGCCAGCAGGGGACAGGCGGGCTATGGCTACACCTTC.

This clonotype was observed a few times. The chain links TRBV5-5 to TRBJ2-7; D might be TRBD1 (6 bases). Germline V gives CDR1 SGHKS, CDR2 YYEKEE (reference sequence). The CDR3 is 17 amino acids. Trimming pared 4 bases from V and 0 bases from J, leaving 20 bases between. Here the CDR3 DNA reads TGTGCCAGCAGCCCCGAGGACAGCCCTTGGAGCTCCTACGAGCAGTACTTC. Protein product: CASSPEDSPWSSYEQYF.

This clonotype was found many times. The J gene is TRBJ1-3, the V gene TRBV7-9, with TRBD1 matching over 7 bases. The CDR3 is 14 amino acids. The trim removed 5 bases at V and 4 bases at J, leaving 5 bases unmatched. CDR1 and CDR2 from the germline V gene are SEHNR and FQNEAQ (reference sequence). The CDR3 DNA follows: TGTGCCAGCAGCCGAGGACAGGCGGGAAACACCATATATTTT. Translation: CASSRGQAGNTIYF.

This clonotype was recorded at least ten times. CDR3 DNA: TGTGCCAGCAGCCACTGGGGGCGGGAACAGCCCCAGCATTTT. Translating it yields CASSHWGREQPQHF. The J gene is TRBJ1-5, the V gene TRBV5-5; D is perhaps TRBD1 (6 bases). Germline V gene lookup returns CDR1 SGHKS and CDR2 YYEKEE (reference sequence). CDR3 length: 14 residues. The V end lost 4 bases, the J end lost 7 bases, and 15 bases lay between the germline ends.

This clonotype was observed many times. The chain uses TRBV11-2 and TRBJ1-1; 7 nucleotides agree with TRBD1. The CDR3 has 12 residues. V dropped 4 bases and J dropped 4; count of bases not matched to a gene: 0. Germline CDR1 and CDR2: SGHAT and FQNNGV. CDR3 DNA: TGTGCCAGCAGCTACAGGGGCACTGAAGCTTTCTTT. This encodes CASSYRGTEAFF.

DNA of the CDR3: TGTGCCAGCAGCCCCCGTGAGGGGCTCAACAAAAACACAGATACGCAGTATTTT. The encoded protein is CASSPREGLNKNTDTQYF. The chain carries TRBV7-9 and TRBJ2-3; perhaps D is TRBD1 or TRBD2 (5 bases each). Per the germline V gene, CDR1 is SEHNR and CDR2 is FQNEAQ (reference sequence). Trimming cost V 5 bases and J 2 bases, with 23 bases left between them. The CDR3 extends over 18 amino acids. Full variable domain (outside the CDR3, taken from reference TRBV7-9 and TRBJ2-3): DTGVSQNPRHKITKRGQNVTFRCDPISEHNRLYWYRQTLGQGPEFLTYFQNEAQLEKSRLLSDRFSAERPKGSFSTLEIQRTEQGDSAMYLCASSPREGLNKNTDTQYFGPGTRLTVL.